This T cell receptor beta chain originates from a study of low-dose radiotherapy and immunotherapy resistance in tumors. In the study overall: Intravenous administration to patients comprised nivolumab at 240 mg every two weeks and ipilimumab at 1 mg/kg every six weeks.

The sample's time point: after trial treatment. Treatment defined: LDRT plus nivolumab, ipilimumab, low-dose cyclophosphamide and aspirin (RACIN trial). Treatment of the donors consisted of nivolumab and ipilimumab (plus aspirin, low-dose cyclophosphamide and low-dose radiotherapy). Primers used for first-strand cDNA, a TRAV- and TRBV-specific set, covered both alpha and beta chains. With a V-primer adapter and a constant-region primer, TCRs were amplified for approximately 19 PCR cycles. TCRdb re-called the reads through MiXCR, storing one row per CDR3 protein. The sample carries tens of thousands of distinct CDR3 sequences, less than 30% recorded once. This clonotype was seen at least ten times. The sequenced sample was PBMCs, obtained after low-dose radiotherapy plus immunotherapy. This clonotype was obtained from a male donor with prostate cancer.

In DNA form, the CDR3 reads TGTGCCAGCAGCGGGCAAGGCGCAGTCTCCTACAATGAGCAGTTCTTC. Amino acid sequence: CASSGQGAVSYNEQFF. The V and J genes are TRBV11-3 and TRBJ2-1; D is undetermined. The germline CDR1 and CDR2 sequences are SGHNT and YENEEA. V was cut by 5 bases and J by 0 bases, with 14 bases left in between. The CDR3 has 16 residues.